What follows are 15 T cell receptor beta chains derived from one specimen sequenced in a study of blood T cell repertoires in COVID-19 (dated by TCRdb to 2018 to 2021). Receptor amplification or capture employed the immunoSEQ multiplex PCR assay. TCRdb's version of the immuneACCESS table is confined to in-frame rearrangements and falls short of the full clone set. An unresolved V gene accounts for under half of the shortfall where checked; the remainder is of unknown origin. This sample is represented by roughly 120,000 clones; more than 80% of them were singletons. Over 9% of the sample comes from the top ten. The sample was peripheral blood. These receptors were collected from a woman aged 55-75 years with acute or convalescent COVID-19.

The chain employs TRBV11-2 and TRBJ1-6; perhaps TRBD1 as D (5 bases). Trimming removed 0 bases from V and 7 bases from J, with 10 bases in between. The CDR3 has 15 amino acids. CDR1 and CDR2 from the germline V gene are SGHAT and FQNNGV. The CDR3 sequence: CASSLEGGRNSPLHF. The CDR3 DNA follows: TGTGCCAGCAGCTTAGAGGGGGGTAGGAATTCACCCCTCCACTTT.

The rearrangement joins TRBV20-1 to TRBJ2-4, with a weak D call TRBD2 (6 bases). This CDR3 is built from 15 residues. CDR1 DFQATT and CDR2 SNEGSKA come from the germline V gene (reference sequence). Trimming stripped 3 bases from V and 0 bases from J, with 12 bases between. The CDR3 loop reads CSASIAGIAKNIQYF. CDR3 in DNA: TGCAGTGCTAGTATTGCGGGGATAGCCAAAAACATTCAGTACTTC.

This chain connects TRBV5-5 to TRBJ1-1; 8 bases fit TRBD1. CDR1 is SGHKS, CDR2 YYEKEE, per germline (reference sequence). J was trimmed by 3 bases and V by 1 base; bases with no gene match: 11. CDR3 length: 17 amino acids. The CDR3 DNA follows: TGTGCCAGCAGCTTGTGGCCCCAGATGGACAGGGACACTGAAGCTTTCTTT. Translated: CASSLWPQMDRDTEAFF.

The CDR3 protein is CASSQVGAGGRNIQYF. For the CDR3, the DNA is TGTGCCAGCAGCCAAGTGGGAGCGGGGGGGCGAAACATTCAGTACTTC. The chain joins TRBV3-1 (or the pseudogene TRBV3-2) to TRBJ2-4; 10 nucleotides match TRBD2. This CDR3 spans 16 amino acids. Trimming at V came to 1 base and at J to 6 bases, leaving 6 bases not matched to a gene. Germline loops: CDR1 LGHDT, CDR2 YNNKEL (reference sequence).

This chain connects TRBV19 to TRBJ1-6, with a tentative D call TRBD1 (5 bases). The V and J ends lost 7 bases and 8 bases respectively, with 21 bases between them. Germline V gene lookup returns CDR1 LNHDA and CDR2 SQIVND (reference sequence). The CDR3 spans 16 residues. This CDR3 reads CASTSWREGRHSPLHF. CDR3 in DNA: TGTGCCAGTACCTCTTGGAGGGAGGGGAGGCATTCACCCCTCCACTTT.

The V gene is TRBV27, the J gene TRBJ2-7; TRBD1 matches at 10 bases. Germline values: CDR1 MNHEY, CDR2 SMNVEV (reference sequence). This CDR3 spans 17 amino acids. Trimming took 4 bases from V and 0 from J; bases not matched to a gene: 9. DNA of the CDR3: TGTGCCAGCAGTTCCCGGACAGGGGGTGACATCTCCTACGAGCAGTACTTC. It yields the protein CASSSRTGGDISYEQYF.

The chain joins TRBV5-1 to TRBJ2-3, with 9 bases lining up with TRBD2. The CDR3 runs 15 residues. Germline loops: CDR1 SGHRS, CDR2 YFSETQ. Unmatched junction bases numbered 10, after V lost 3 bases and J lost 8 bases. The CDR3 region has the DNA TGCGCCAGCAGCTCAGGCGGGGGGGCTACCGTTACGCAGTATTTT. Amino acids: CASSSGGGATVTQYF.

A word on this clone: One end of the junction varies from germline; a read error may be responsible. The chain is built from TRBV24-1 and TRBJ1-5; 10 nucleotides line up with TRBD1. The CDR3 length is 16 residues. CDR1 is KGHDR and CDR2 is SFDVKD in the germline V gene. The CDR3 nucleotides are TGTGCCACCAGCGATTCTGGGACAGGGGCTCAGAGGCCCCAGCATTTT. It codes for CATSDSGTGAQRPQHF.

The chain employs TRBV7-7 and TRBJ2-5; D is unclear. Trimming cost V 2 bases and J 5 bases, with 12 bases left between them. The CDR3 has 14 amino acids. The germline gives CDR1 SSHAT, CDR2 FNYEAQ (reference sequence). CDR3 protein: CASSLSGLRETQYF. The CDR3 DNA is TGTGCCAGCAGCTTAAGTGGTCTGCGGGAGACCCAGTACTTC.

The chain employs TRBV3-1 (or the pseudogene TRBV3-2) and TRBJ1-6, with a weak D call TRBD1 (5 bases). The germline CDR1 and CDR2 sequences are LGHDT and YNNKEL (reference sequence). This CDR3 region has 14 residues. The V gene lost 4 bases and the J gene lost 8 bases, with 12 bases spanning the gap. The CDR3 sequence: CASSLDSSHSPLHF. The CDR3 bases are TGTGCCAGCAGCCTCGACAGTTCGCATTCACCCCTCCACTTT.

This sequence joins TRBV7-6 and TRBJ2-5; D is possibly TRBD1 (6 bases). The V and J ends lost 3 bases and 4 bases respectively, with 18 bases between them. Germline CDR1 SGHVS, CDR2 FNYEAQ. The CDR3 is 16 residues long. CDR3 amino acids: CASSFGAGAVRETQYF. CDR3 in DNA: TGTGCCAGCAGCTTCGGGGCAGGGGCCGTGAGAGAGACCCAGTACTTC. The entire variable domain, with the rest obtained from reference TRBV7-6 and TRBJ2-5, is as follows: GAGVSQSPRYKVTKRGQDVALRCDPISGHVSLYWYRQALGQGPEFLTYFNYEAQQDKSGLPNDRFSAERPEGSISTLTIQRTEQRDSAMYRCASSFGAGAVRETQYFGPGTRLLVL.

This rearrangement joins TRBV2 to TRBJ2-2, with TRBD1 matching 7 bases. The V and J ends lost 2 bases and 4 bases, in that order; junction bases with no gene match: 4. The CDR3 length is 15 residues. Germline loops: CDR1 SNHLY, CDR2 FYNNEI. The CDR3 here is CASSERGRSTGELFF. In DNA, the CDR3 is TGTGCCAGCAGTGAAAGGGGGCGAAGCACCGGGGAGCTGTTTTTT.

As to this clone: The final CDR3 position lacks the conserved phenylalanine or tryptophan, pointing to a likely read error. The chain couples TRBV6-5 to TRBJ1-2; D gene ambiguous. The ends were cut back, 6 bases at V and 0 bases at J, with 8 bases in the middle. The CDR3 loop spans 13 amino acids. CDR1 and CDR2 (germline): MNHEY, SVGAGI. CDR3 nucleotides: TGTGCCAGCAGGGTAGCAGCTAACTATGGCTACACCTCC. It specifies CASRVAANYGYTS.

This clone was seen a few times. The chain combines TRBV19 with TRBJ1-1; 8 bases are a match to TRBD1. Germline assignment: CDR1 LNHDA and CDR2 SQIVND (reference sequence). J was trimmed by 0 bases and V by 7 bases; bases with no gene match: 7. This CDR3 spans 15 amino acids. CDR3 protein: CASTPTGEMNTEAFF. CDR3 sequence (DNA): TGTGCCAGTACGCCGACAGGGGAAATGAACACTGAAGCTTTCTTT. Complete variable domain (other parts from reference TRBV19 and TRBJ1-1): DGGITQSPKYLFRKEGQNVTLSCEQNLNHDAMYWYRQDPGQGLRLIYYSQIVNDFQKGDIAEGYSVSREKKESFPLTVTSAQKNPTAFYLCASTPTGEMNTEAFFGQGTRLTVV.

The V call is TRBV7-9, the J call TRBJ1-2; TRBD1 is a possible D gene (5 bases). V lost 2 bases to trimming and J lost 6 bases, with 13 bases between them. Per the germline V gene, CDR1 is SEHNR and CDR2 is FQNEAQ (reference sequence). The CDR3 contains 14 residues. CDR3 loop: CASSLSKGVDGYTF. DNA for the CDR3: TGTGCCAGCAGCTTATCGAAAGGGGTGGATGGCTACACCTTC.